This is a list of T cell receptor beta chains from one sample in a study of early T cells in non-severe SARS-CoV-2 infection. TCRdb passed the 5' RACE reads through MiXCR, listing each CDR3 protein once. Among just under 60,000 distinct CDR3 sequences listed, roughly 8.4% were seen once. The sequencing sample was made of whole blood. These receptors were obtained from an adult who was a healthcare worker with PCR-confirmed SARS-CoV-2 infection or an uninfected control (not recorded which). CDR3s include the opening cysteine and the closing phenylalanine or tryptophan. D genes are given only for firm matches. Only some rows state a clone size, as once, few, many or a class for expanded clones.

V,J,size,D,CDR3,DNA
TRBV24-1,TRBJ2-6,.,.,CATSDAGQGTGANVLTF,TGTGCCACCAGTGATGCAGGCCAGGGTACCGGGGCCAACGTCCTGACTTTC
TRBV5-1,TRBJ2-1,.,TRBD1,CASSLAMGQGYNEQFF,TGCGCCAGCAGCTTGGCCATGGGACAGGGATACAATGAGCAGTTCTTC
TRBV3-1,TRBJ2-7,few,.,CASSQGRRRSSYEQYF,TGTGCCAGCAGCCAGGGCAGGCGGAGGAGCTCCTACGAGCAGTACTTC
TRBV6-6,TRBJ1-5,few,TRBD1,CASSYSGGQGINQPQHF,TGTGCCAGCAGTTACTCAGGGGGACAGGGAATCAATCAGCCCCAGCATTTT
TRBV2,TRBJ1-5,few,.,CASTPTNSNQPQHF,TGTGCCAGCACTCCGACAAACAGCAATCAGCCCCAGCATTTT
TRBV15,TRBJ2-6,many,.,CATSRVAHSGANVLTF,TGTGCCACCAGCAGAGTGGCCCACTCTGGGGCCAACGTCCTGACTTTC
TRBV29-1,TRBJ2-3,many,.,CSETGSPSTDTQYF,TGCAGCGAAACAGGGTCTCCTAGCACAGATACGCAGTATTTT
TRBV20-1,TRBJ2-7,.,TRBD2,CSAFPTSWEEEQYF,TGCAGTGCTTTCCCGACTAGCTGGGAGGAAGAGCAGTACTTC
TRBV12-3/TRBV12-4,TRBJ2-3,.,TRBD1,CASSLNRGQGDEGDTQYF,TGTGCCAGCAGTTTGAATAGGGGACAGGGTGATGAGGGGGATACGCAGTATTTT
TRBV15,TRBJ2-7,.,TRBD1,CATSRYTGGDSYEQYF,TGTGCCACCAGCAGATACACAGGGGGTGATTCCTACGAGCAGTACTTC
TRBV25-1,TRBJ2-2,few,.,CASSQQGNWNTGELFF,TGTGCCAGCAGTCAACAGGGTAACTGGAACACCGGGGAGCTGTTTTTT
TRBV29-1,TRBJ2-7,.,.,CSVDQGSALGEQYF,TGCAGCGTTGACCAGGGGTCCGCCCTGGGGGAGCAGTACTTC
TRBV7-2,TRBJ2-1,many,.,CASSLDSYNEQFF,TGTGCCAGCAGCTTAGACTCCTACAATGAGCAGTTCTTC
TRBV30,TRBJ1-1,few,.,CAWTLGGGPQNTEAFF,TGTGCCTGGACCCTTGGGGGAGGGCCCCAGAACACTGAAGCTTTCTTT
TRBV5-1,TRBJ2-3,many,.,CASSLEVADTQYF,TGCGCCAGCAGCTTGGAGGTTGCAGATACGCAGTATTTT
TRBV5-1,TRBJ1-5,.,.,CASSSLGDPNQPQHF,TGCGCCAGCAGCTCCCTAGGCGACCCGAATCAGCCCCAGCATTTT
TRBV18,TRBJ2-3,many,TRBD2,CASSPPWGSRLAGTDTQYF,TGTGCCAGCTCACCACCGTGGGGTTCACGACTAGCGGGCACAGATACGCAGTATTTT
TRBV4-2,TRBJ2-2,.,TRBD1,CASSQEGQGFDTGELFF,TGTGCCAGCAGCCAAGAGGGACAGGGGTTCGACACCGGGGAGCTGTTTTTT
TRBV7-2,TRBJ1-1,.,.,CASSLEYFTEAFF,TGTGCCAGCAGCCTCGAGTATTTCACTGAAGCTTTCTTT
TRBV29-1,TRBJ2-1,.,TRBD1,CSVGTGDLYNEQFF,TGCAGCGTTGGGACAGGAGATCTATACAATGAGCAGTTCTTC
TRBV19,TRBJ1-2,.,TRBD1,CASSRGQGGPRMEGYTF,TGTGCCAGTAGTAGGGGACAGGGCGGCCCGCGCATGGAGGGCTACACCTTC
TRBV12-3/TRBV12-4,TRBJ2-5,many,TRBD2,CASSFATSGSETQYF,TGTGCCAGCAGTTTCGCGACTAGCGGGAGCGAGACCCAGTACTTC
TRBV6-6,TRBJ2-5,many,.,CASSYSTGTIQETQYF,TGTGCCAGCAGTTACTCGACCGGGACGATCCAAGAGACCCAGTACTTC
TRBV12-3/TRBV12-4,TRBJ1-5,many,TRBD1,CASSLGTGVFQPQHF,TGTGCCAGCAGTTTAGGGACAGGGGTGTTTCAGCCCCAGCATTTT
TRBV4-2,TRBJ2-2,.,.,CASSKGDLLDGELFF,TGTGCCAGCAGCAAAGGGGACCTCTTAGACGGGGAGCTGTTTTTT
TRBV6-1,TRBJ1-5,many,.,CASSAGRGVDQPQHF,TGTGCCAGCAGTGCAGGGAGAGGGGTGGATCAGCCCCAGCATTTT
TRBV12-3/TRBV12-4,TRBJ1-4,.,.,CASSLVRGGEKLFF,TGTGCCAGCAGTTTGGTCAGGGGCGGGGAAAAACTGTTTTTT
TRBV11-2,TRBJ1-2,many,TRBD1,CASSTGGASYGYTF,TGTGCCAGCAGCACAGGGGGCGCCAGCTATGGCTACACCTTC
TRBV24-1,TRBJ2-2,few,.,CATSDLGATGELFF,TGTGCCACCAGTGATTTAGGGGCGACCGGGGAGCTGTTTTTT
TRBV5-1,TRBJ1-1,few,TRBD1,CASSLSGGAGPEAFF,TGCGCCAGCAGCCTTTCAGGGGGCGCTGGACCTGAAGCTTTCTTT
TRBV20-1,TRBJ2-6,.,TRBD2,CSARGLAGTPGANVLTF,TGCAGTGCTAGAGGGCTAGCGGGGACCCCTGGGGCCAACGTCCTGACTTTC
TRBV30,TRBJ1-1,few,.,CAWSVTYNTEAFF,TGTGCCTGGAGTGTAACGTACAACACTGAAGCTTTCTTT
TRBV28,TRBJ2-7,few,TRBD1,CASSFGQGQGVYEQYF,TGTGCCAGCAGTTTTGGGCAGGGACAGGGGGTCTACGAGCAGTACTTC
TRBV28,TRBJ2-5,few,TRBD2,CASSTQAGRATQYF,TGTGCCAGCAGTACCCAAGCAGGGAGGGCGACCCAGTACTTC
TRBV6-6,TRBJ1-2,.,.,CASSYPGNRPPYGYTF,TGTGCCAGCAGTTACCCTGGGAACCGACCGCCCTATGGCTACACCTTC
TRBV19,TRBJ2-7,few,TRBD1,CASSTTPGQGPAEQYF,TGTGCCAGTAGCACAACCCCGGGACAGGGCCCCGCCGAGCAGTACTTC
TRBV11-2,TRBJ1-6,many,.,CASRRTDSSYNSPLHF,TGTGCCAGCAGACGGACAGATAGCTCCTATAATTCACCCCTCCACTTT
TRBV12-2,TRBJ2-1,.,.,CASRSPRGTFNEQFF,TGTGCAAGTCGCTCTCCCCGGGGGACCTTCAATGAGCAGTTCTTC
TRBV21-1,TRBJ2-3,.,.,CASSNLTGTSGSNTDTQYF,TGTGCCAGCAGCAACTTGACTGGGACCAGCGGGAGTAATACAGATACGCAGTATTTT